One sample yielded the 4 T cell receptor beta chains listed below, sequenced in a study of glioma-infiltrating T cells (TCRdb year 2016). Sequencing used an Illumina MiSeq. TCR alpha and beta CDR3 regions were amplified with the iRepertoire nested amplicon-rescue multiplex PCR (arm-PCR) platform from RNA. TCRdb reworked the public reads: Q25 trimming with fastp, MiXCR clone assembly, productive beta chains retained. Entries that share a CDR3 protein sequence are merged under the most common genes and DNA. A total of more than 95,000 distinct CDR3 sequences appear in this sample, around 23% of them only once. The ten largest clones add up to over 12% of the sample. The material sequenced was glioma tissue, nonneoplastic brain tissue, or PBMCs (not recorded which). The receptor source for this set is a human donor with low-grade glioma or glioblastoma, undergoing nonglioma brain surgery, or in good health (not recorded which).

On this clonotype itself: With a much larger clone just one base away, this may be a read error. The chain joins TRBV27 to TRBJ2-7; D might be TRBD1 or TRBD2, each matching 7 bases. This CDR3 comprises 15 residues. CDR1 is MNHEY and CDR2 is SMNVEV in the germline V gene (reference sequence). The CDR3 nucleotides read TGTGCCAGCAGCCTGCGGGACAGCGGGGTCTACGAGCAGCACTTC. Encoded protein: CASSLRDSGVYEQHF.

At least ten counts were recorded for this clonotype. V is TRBV20-1 and J is TRBJ1-5; TRBD1 matches 7 bases. The CDR3 contains 15 residues. The ends lost 6 bases at V and 2 bases at J; junction bases unmatched: 10. Germline loops: CDR1 DFQATT, CDR2 SNEGSKA (reference sequence). CDR3 nucleotides: TGCAGTGCCACGCGGGGGACAGAAGGCAATCAGCCCCAGCATTTT. It encodes CSATRGTEGNQPQHF.

This clonotype was observed at least ten times. This chain joins TRBV4-2 and TRBJ1-2; 8 nucleotides line up with TRBD1. The CDR3 is 15 residues long. Trimming cost V 5 bases and J 4 bases; bases outside gene matches: 9. The germline gives CDR1 LGHNA, CDR2 YNFKEQ. CDR3 sequence reads: CASSAPGQDSYGYTF. In nucleotides, the CDR3 is TGTGCCAGCAGCGCCCCGGGACAGGATTCCTATGGCTACACCTTC.

In its sample, this clonotype was seen many times. The J gene is TRBJ1-5, the V gene TRBV6-1; 7 bases line up with TRBD1. The CDR3 length is 17 residues. Germline CDR1 MNHNS, CDR2 SASEGT. The trim removed 5 bases at V and 4 bases at J, leaving 14 bases unmatched. The CDR3 spells CASSQRQGLGNNQPQHF. CDR3 sequence (DNA): TGTGCCAGCAGTCAGAGACAGGGTCTGGGAAATAATCAGCCCCAGCATTTT.